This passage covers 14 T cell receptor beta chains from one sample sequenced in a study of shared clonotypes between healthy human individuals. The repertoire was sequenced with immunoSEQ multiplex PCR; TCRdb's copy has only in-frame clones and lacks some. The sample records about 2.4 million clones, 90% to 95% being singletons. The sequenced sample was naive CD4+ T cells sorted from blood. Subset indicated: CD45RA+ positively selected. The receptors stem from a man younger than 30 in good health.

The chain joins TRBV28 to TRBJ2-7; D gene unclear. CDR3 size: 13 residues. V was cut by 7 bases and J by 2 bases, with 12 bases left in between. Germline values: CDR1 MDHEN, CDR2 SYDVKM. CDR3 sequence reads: CASTAGLPYEQYF. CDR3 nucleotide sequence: TGTGCCAGCACAGCCGGGCTCCCCTACGAGCAGTACTTC. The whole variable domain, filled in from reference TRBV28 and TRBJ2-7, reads DVKVTQSSRYLVKRTGEKVFLECVQDMDHENMFWYRQDPGLGLRLIYFSYDVKMKEKGDIPEGYSVSREKKERFSLILESASTNQTSMYLCASTAGLPYEQYFGPGTRLTVT.

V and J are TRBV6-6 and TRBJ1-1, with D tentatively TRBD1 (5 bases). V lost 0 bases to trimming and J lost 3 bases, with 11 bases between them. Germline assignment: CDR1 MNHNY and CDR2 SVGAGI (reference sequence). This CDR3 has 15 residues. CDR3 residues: CASSYSKGHDTEAFF. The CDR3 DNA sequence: TGTGCCAGCAGTTACTCAAAAGGACACGACACTGAAGCTTTCTTT.

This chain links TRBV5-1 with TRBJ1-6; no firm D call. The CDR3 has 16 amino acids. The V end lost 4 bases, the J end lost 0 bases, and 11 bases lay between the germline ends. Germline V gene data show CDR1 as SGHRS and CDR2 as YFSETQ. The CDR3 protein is CASSPGRHSYNSPLHF. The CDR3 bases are TGCGCCAGCAGCCCAGGCAGGCACTCCTATAATTCACCCCTCCACTTT.

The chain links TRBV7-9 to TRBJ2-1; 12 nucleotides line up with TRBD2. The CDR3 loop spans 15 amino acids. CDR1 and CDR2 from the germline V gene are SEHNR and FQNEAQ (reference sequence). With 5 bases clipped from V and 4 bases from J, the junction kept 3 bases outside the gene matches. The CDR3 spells CASSLTSGRYNEQFF. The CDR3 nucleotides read TGTGCCAGCAGCCTAACTAGCGGGAGGTACAATGAGCAGTTCTTC. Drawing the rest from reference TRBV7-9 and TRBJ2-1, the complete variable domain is DTGVSQNPRHKITKRGQNVTFRCDPISEHNRLYWYRQTLGQGPEFLTYFQNEAQLEKSRLLSDRFSAERPKGSFSTLEIQRTEQGDSAMYLCASSLTSGRYNEQFFGPGTRLTVL.

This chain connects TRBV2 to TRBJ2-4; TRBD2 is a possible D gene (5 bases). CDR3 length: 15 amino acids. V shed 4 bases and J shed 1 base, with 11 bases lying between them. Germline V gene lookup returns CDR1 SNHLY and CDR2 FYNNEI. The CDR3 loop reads CASSAEGLAKNIQYF. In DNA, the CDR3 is TGTGCCAGCAGTGCCGAGGGCTTGGCCAAAAACATTCAGTACTTC.

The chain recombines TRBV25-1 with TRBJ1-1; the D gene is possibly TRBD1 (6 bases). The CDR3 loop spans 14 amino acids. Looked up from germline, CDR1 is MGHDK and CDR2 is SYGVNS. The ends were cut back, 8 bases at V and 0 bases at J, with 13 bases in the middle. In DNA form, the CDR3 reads TGTGCCAGCGGGAGGACAGATGTGAACACTGAAGCTTTCTTT. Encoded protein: CASGRTDVNTEAFF.

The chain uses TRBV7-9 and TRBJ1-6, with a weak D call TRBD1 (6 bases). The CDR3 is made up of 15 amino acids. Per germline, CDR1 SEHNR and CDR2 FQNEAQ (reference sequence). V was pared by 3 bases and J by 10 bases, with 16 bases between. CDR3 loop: CASSFRRDIPSPLHF. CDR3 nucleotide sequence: TGTGCCAGCAGCTTTCGGCGGGACATACCCTCACCCCTCCACTTT.

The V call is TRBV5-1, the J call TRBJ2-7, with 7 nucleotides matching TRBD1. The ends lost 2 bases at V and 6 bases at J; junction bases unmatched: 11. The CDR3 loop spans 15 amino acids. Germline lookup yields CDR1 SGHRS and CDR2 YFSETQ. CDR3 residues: CASSFTTGLVREQYF. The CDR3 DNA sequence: TGCGCCAGCAGCTTTACGACAGGGTTGGTTCGCGAGCAGTACTTC.

For the CDR3, the DNA is TGTGCCAGTAGTAACTCAGACAGGGGGCGGGAGACCCAGTACTTC. Translating gives CASSNSDRGRETQYF. The V and J genes are TRBV19 and TRBJ2-5; 10 nucleotides match TRBD1. V lost 4 bases to trimming and J lost 5 bases; unmatched junction nucleotides: 7. The CDR3 sequence is 15 residues long. Germline CDR1 reads LNHDA; CDR2 reads SQIVND (reference sequence).

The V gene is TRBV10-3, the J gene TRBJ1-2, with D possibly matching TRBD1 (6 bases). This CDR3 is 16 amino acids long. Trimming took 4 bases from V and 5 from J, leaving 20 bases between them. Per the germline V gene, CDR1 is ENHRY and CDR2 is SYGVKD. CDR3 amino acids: CAISGITQGSGYGYTF. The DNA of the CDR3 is TGTGCCATCAGTGGGATCACGCAGGGGAGTGGGTATGGCTACACCTTC.

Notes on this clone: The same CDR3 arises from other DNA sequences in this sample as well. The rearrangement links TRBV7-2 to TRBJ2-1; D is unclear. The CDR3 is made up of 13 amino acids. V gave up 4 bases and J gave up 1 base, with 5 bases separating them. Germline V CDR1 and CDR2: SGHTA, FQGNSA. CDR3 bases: TGTGCCAGCAGCTCCCAGTCCTACAATGAGCAGTTCTTC. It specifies CASSSQSYNEQFF.

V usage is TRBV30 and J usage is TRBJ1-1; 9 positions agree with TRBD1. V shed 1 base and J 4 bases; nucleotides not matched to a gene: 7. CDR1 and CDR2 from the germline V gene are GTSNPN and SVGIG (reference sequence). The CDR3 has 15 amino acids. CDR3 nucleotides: TGTGCCTGGAGTGGGATGACAGGGGGAAGCACTGAAGCTTTCTTT. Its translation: CAWSGMTGGSTEAFF.

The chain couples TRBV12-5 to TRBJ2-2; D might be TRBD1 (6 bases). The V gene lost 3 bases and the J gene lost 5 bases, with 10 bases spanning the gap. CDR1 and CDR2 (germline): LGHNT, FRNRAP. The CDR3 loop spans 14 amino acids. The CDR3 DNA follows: TGTGCTAGTGGTTTACAGGGTTGGACCGGGGAGCTGTTTTTT. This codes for CASGLQGWTGELFF. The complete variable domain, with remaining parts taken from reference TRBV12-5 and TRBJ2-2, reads DARVTQTPRHKVTEMGQEVTMRCQPILGHNTVFWYRQTMMQGLELLAYFRNRAPLDDSGMPKDRFSAEMPDATLATLKIQPSEPRDSAVYFCASGLQGWTGELFFGEGSRLTVL.

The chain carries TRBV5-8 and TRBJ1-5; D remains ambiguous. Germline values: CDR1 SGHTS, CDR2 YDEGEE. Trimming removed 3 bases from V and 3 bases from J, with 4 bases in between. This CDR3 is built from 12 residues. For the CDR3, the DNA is TGTGCCAGCAGCTCCTTCAATCAGCCCCAGCATTTT. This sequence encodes CASSSFNQPQHF.